One sample yielded the 21 T cell receptor beta chains listed below, sequenced in a study of control samples from healthy donors and cancer patients. The data were produced by immunoSEQ multiplex PCR, yet TCRdb's version contains in-frame clones alone and is incomplete. This table holds about 190,000 clones, roughly nine tenths found once. The sample consisted of blood. These receptors all stem from a man aged 25-45 years in good health.

This rearrangement joins TRBV3-1 (or the pseudogene TRBV3-2) to TRBJ2-7; a possible D gene is TRBD1 (5 bases). This CDR3 contains 16 residues. Deletions cut 6 bases from V and 0 bases from J, with 18 bases between. Germline loops: CDR1 LGHDT, CDR2 YNNKEL (reference sequence). The CDR3: CASSVTRGLSSYEQYF. In DNA, the CDR3 is TGTGCCAGCAGTGTAACAAGGGGCCTGTCCTCCTACGAGCAGTACTTC.

V is TRBV9 and J is TRBJ2-1; the match to TRBD2 covers 9 bases. CDR1 and CDR2 (germline): SGDLS, YYNGEE. The CDR3 sequence is 15 residues long. The trim removed 0 bases at V and 4 bases at J, leaving 2 bases unmatched. Here the CDR3 DNA reads TGTGCCAGCAGCGTAGCCCTAGCGGGATACAATGAGCAGTTCTTC. Translation gives CASSVALAGYNEQFF.

V is TRBV19 and J is TRBJ1-2; D possibly corresponds to TRBD1 (6 bases). CDR3 length: 12 residues. V gave up 2 bases and J gave up 8 bases, with 9 bases separating them. CDR1 LNHDA and CDR2 SQIVND come from the germline V gene (reference sequence). The CDR3 sequence: CASSITGRGYTF. As DNA, the CDR3 is TGTGCCAGTAGTATAACAGGGCGAGGCTACACCTTC.

The chain is built from TRBV27 and TRBJ1-2; D unresolved. This CDR3 has 15 amino acids. With 6 bases removed from V and 1 base from J, the gap between germline ends came to 15 bases. CDR1 is MNHEY, CDR2 SMNVEV, per germline (reference sequence). CDR3 loop: CASSHIGEDNYGYTF. The CDR3 DNA reads TGTGCCAGCAGCCACATCGGAGAGGATAACTATGGCTACACCTTC.

The table lists this clone with a few counts. The rearrangement joins TRBV19 to TRBJ1-6; D possibly corresponds to TRBD1 (5 bases). Germline V gives CDR1 LNHDA, CDR2 SQIVND (reference sequence). Trimming removed 7 bases at V and 6 bases at J, with 16 bases between. This CDR3 region has 15 residues. CDR3 nucleotide sequence: TGTGCCAGTATGGACACCCTTGCCCTTAATTCACCCCTCCACTTT. It translates to CASMDTLALNSPLHF.

For this clone: Other DNA sequences within the sample encode an identical CDR3. The gene calls are TRBV18 and TRBJ2-1; 7 bases fit TRBD1. CDR3 length: 14 residues. Germline trimming cut 6 bases from V and 3 bases from J; bases unmatched to any gene: 5. Germline V gene lookup returns CDR1 KGHSH and CDR2 LQKENI. The CDR3 nucleotides read TGTGCCAGCTCGCCTCAGGGGGTCTACAATGAGCAGTTCTTC. Its protein is CASSPQGVYNEQFF.

This sequence joins TRBV6-6 and TRBJ2-2; D ambiguous. The germline CDR1 and CDR2 sequences are MNHNY and SVGAGI (reference sequence). The germline V and J ends were trimmed by 6 bases and 8 bases, with 13 bases remaining between them. The CDR3 spans 13 residues. In DNA, the CDR3 is TGTGCCAGCAGAAACGCAAGCTGGGGGGAGCTGTTTTTT. Encoded protein: CASRNASWGELFF.

V usage is TRBV2 and J usage is TRBJ1-1; TRBD1 is a possible D gene (5 bases). This CDR3 region has 14 residues. Germline CDR1 SNHLY, CDR2 FYNNEI. V shed 5 bases and J shed 0 bases, with 10 bases lying between them. CDR3 in DNA: TGTGCCAGCAGTTCCCAGGGTTTGAACACTGAAGCTTTCTTT. Amino acid sequence: CASSSQGLNTEAFF.

The genes are TRBV12-5 and TRBJ2-7; D remains unclear. V was shortened by 4 bases and J by 2 bases, with 9 bases between the two germline ends. This CDR3 region has 13 residues. The germline V gene encodes CDR1 LGHNT and CDR2 FRNRAP. The CDR3 spells CASGSHGTYEQYF. In nucleotides, the CDR3 is TGTGCTAGTGGTTCCCACGGTACCTACGAGCAGTACTTC. Full variable domain (missing parts from reference TRBV12-5 and TRBJ2-7): DARVTQTPRHKVTEMGQEVTMRCQPILGHNTVFWYRQTMMQGLELLAYFRNRAPLDDSGMPKDRFSAEMPDATLATLKIQPSEPRDSAVYFCASGSHGTYEQYFGPGTRLTVT.

The chain is built from TRBV15 and TRBJ2-4, with D hard to call. CDR3 length: 15 residues. Germline lookup yields CDR1 LNHNV and CDR2 YYDKDF (reference sequence). V was shortened by 2 bases and J by 3 bases, with 11 bases between the two germline ends. The CDR3 DNA sequence: TGTGCCACCAGCAGACCGTCGAAAAGCAAAAACATTCAGTACTTC. Translating it yields CATSRPSKSKNIQYF.

The chain has TRBV15 and TRBJ2-7; D is uncertain. Germline CDR1 is LNHNV and CDR2 is YYDKDF (reference sequence). CDR3 length equals 13 residues. V was clipped by 0 bases and J by 7 bases, with 10 bases between them. Written as DNA, the CDR3 is TGTGCCACCAGCAGAGACCAAGGAAGGGAGCAGTACTTC. Amino acids: CATSRDQGREQYF.

In this sample, this clone turned up a few times. The chain joins TRBV5-6 to TRBJ2-4, with D tentatively TRBD2 (5 bases). V was pared by 4 bases and J by 1 base, with 18 bases between. The germline V gene has CDR1 SGHDT and CDR2 YYEEEE. The CDR3 has 17 amino acids. For the CDR3, the DNA is TGTGCCAGCAGCATTGGGGTGAGCGGCGGGGCCAAAAACATTCAGTACTTC. This gives the protein CASSIGVSGGAKNIQYF.

This rearrangement joins TRBV7-9 to TRBJ1-5; no clear D. Germline CDR1 reads SEHNR; CDR2 reads FQNEAQ (reference sequence). With 1 base removed from V and 5 bases from J, the gap between germline ends came to 9 bases. The CDR3 sequence is 14 residues long. The CDR3 region is CASSLVGPYQPQHF. CDR3 sequence (DNA): TGTGCCAGCAGCTTAGTCGGGCCCTATCAGCCCCAGCATTTT.

The CDR3 DNA sequence: TGTGCCAGCAGCCTCCGTTCAGGATATAGCAATCAGCCCCAGCATTTT. Its protein is CASSLRSGYSNQPQHF. The V and J genes are TRBV7-8 and TRBJ1-5; D ambiguous. This CDR3 is 16 amino acids long. Trimming stripped 5 bases from V and 0 bases from J, with 14 bases between. CDR1 is SGHVS and CDR2 is FQNEAQ in the germline V gene.

This chain's CDR3 is CASSLLSSSGNTIYF. The CDR3 bases are TGCGCCAGCAGCTTGCTGTCGAGCTCTGGAAACACCATATATTTT. V and J are TRBV5-1 and TRBJ1-3; no definite D call. CDR1 and CDR2 (germline): SGHRS, YFSETQ. Trimming took off 1 base at V and 0 bases at J, with 8 bases between the two ends. This CDR3 is built from 15 residues.

The chain couples TRBV19 to TRBJ1-6; no firm D call. The germline V gene encodes CDR1 LNHDA and CDR2 SQIVND (reference sequence). V was trimmed by 6 bases and J by 6 bases, leaving 12 bases between them. The CDR3 covers 14 residues. The DNA of the CDR3 is TGTGCCAGTAGGTTACAGCGTTCTAATTCACCCCTCCACTTT. As protein: CASRLQRSNSPLHF.

This clone was recorded only once. The chain carries TRBV12-1 and TRBJ1-6. TRBV12-1 is reported as a pseudogene. The CDR3 has 15 amino acids. CDR3 in amino acids: CASSFSSSYNSPLHF. CDR3 DNA: TGTGCCAGCAGCTTTAGTAGCTCCTATAATTCACCCCTCCACTTT.

The chain combines TRBV15 with TRBJ1-5; TRBD1 matches at 8 bases. The V and J ends lost 0 bases and 6 bases, in that order; junction bases with no gene match: 4. CDR1 is LNHNV, CDR2 YYDKDF, per germline (reference sequence). This CDR3 has 15 residues. The CDR3 coding sequence is TGTGCCACCAGCAGAGATCGGACAGGGTCTCAGCCCCAGCATTTT. Protein: CATSRDRTGSQPQHF. Variable domain in full (rest from reference TRBV15 and TRBJ1-5): DAMVIQNPRYQVTQFGKPVTLSCSQTLNHNVMYWYQQKSSQAPKLLFHYYDKDFNNEADTPDNFQSRRPNTSFCFLDIRSPGLGDTAMYLCATSRDRTGSQPQHFGDGTRLSIL.

This chain connects TRBV30 to TRBJ1-2; D might be TRBD1 (5 bases). Per the germline V gene, CDR1 is GTSNPN and CDR2 is SVGIG (reference sequence). The CDR3 has 17 amino acids. Trimming removed 0 bases at V and 3 bases at J, with 20 bases between. The CDR3 nucleotides are TGTGCCTGGAGTGTTCCGGACACGAGTTTTTTTGACTATGGCTACACCTTC. Protein product: CAWSVPDTSFFDYGYTF.

The chain couples TRBV3-1 (or the pseudogene TRBV3-2) to TRBJ2-3; 9 bases are a match to TRBD2. This CDR3 spans 15 amino acids. Germline V gives CDR1 LGHDT, CDR2 YNNKEL (reference sequence). Trimming took 2 bases from V and 3 from J; bases not matched to a gene: 3. The CDR3 loop reads CASSQSSGATDTQYF. CDR3 DNA sequence: TGTGCCAGCAGCCAATCTAGCGGGGCGACAGATACGCAGTATTTT.

The chain employs TRBV15 and TRBJ1-4; D is unresolved. The CDR3 has 14 amino acids. Germline CDR1 LNHNV, CDR2 YYDKDF (reference sequence). V shed 9 bases and J shed 5 bases, with 16 bases lying between them. This CDR3 is CATGLRTLNEKLFF. Written as DNA, the CDR3 is TGTGCCACTGGGCTAAGGACCTTAAATGAAAAACTGTTTTTT.